The rows below give T cell receptor beta chains drawn from one sample of a study of T-cell reconstitution after alpha-beta-depleted transplantation in children. TCRdb reprocessed the PCR reads with MiXCR, giving one entry per CDR3 protein. Of about a million distinct CDR3 sequences listed, about 29% are singletons. Material: PBMCs, mostly from graft donor cells, obtained 360 days after TCRalphabeta/CD19-depleted stem cell transplant. The receptors come from a boy in the first two years of life who had a stem cell transplant for SCID, so the T cells may come from the graft donor. CDR3s include the opening cysteine and the closing phenylalanine or tryptophan. The order of the fields is V gene, J gene, clone size, D gene, CDR3 protein, CDR3 DNA. A D gene is named only where the DNA matches it firmly. A clone size is listed for some rows: how often the clone was seen (once, few, many), or a class if it is expanded.

TRBV28	TRBJ2-7	few	TRBD1	CASSIRTGGDYEQYF	TGTGCCAGCAGTATAAGGACAGGGGGCGACTACGAGCAGTACTTC
TRBV12-3/TRBV12-4	TRBJ2-7	-	-	CASTLFQGSEQYF	TGTGCCAGCACCCTATTTCAGGGATCCGAGCAGTACTTC
TRBV12-3/TRBV12-4	TRBJ2-2	few	-	CASRLTQSGGELFF	TGTGCCAGCCGCCTAACCCAATCAGGCGGGGAGCTGTTTTTT
TRBV20-1	TRBJ2-7	many	-	CSASPPPAQTYEQYF	TGCAGTGCTAGCCCCCCCCCGGCACAGACCTACGAGCAGTACTTC
TRBV7-2	TRBJ2-3	few	TRBD2	CASRPGGKADTQYF	TGTGCCAGCAGACCGGGGGGGAAGGCAGATACGCAGTATTTT
TRBV6-5	TRBJ1-2	-	TRBD1	CASSYSYNRGNYGYTF	TGTGCCAGCAGTTACTCTTATAACAGGGGGAACTATGGCTACACCTTC
TRBV24-1	TRBJ2-1	few	TRBD1	CATSDLGPHLDRGRDNEQFF	TGTGCCACCAGTGATTTGGGACCACACTTAGACAGGGGAAGGGACAATGAGCAGTTCTTC
TRBV4-2	TRBJ2-5	-	-	CASSQDRRGPEGTQYF	TGTGCCAGCAGCCAAGATAGGCGGGGGCCGGAGGGGACCCAGTACTTC
TRBV6-2/TRBV6-3	TRBJ2-1	-	-	CASNRGMTYNEQFF	TGTGCCAGCAACCGCGGGATGACCTACAATGAGCAGTTCTTC
TRBV20-1	TRBJ1-2	-	-	CSAVYGYTF	TGCAGTGCCGTATATGGCTACACCTTC
TRBV4-2	TRBJ2-1	few	TRBD2	CASSQGGLAAGNEQFF	TGTGCCAGCAGCCAGGGGGGACTAGCAGCAGGCAATGAGCAGTTCTTC
TRBV5-1	TRBJ1-2	many	TRBD1	CASSLGQGPYGYTF	TGCGCCAGCAGCTTGGGACAGGGCCCTTATGGCTACACCTTC
TRBV7-9	TRBJ2-2	-	-	CASSLGPLELFF	TGTGCCAGCAGCTTAGGTCCGCTGGAGCTGTTTTTT
TRBV6-1	TRBJ2-7	once	-	CASSRGTRERGEQYF	TGTGCCAGCAGCCGCGGGACACGGGAGAGGGGGGAGCAGTACTTC
TRBV20-1	TRBJ2-4	few	-	CSVRGGPLKNIQYF	TGCAGCGTAAGAGGAGGGCCACTCAAAAACATTCAGTACTTC
TRBV4-2	TRBJ2-5	-	-	CASSQDQLGIGTQYF	TGTGCCAGCAGCCAAGATCAACTCGGGATTGGGACCCAGTACTTC
TRBV7-2	TRBJ2-3	-	-	CASSLTLWGGTDTQYF	TGTGCCAGCAGCCTCACTTTGTGGGGGGGCACAGATACGCAGTATTTT
TRBV5-1	TRBJ2-7	many	-	CASRGPYEQYF	TGCGCCAGCAGAGGCCCCTACGAGCAGTACTTC
TRBV27	TRBJ2-7	-	-	CASSVRTGFEQYF	TGTGCCAGCAGCGTCCGCACAGGGTTCGAGCAGTACTTC
TRBV6-5	TRBJ2-2	-	TRBD2	CASSSERLATGGELFF	TGTGCCAGCAGTTCGGAGAGACTAGCGACCGGCGGGGAGCTGTTTTTT